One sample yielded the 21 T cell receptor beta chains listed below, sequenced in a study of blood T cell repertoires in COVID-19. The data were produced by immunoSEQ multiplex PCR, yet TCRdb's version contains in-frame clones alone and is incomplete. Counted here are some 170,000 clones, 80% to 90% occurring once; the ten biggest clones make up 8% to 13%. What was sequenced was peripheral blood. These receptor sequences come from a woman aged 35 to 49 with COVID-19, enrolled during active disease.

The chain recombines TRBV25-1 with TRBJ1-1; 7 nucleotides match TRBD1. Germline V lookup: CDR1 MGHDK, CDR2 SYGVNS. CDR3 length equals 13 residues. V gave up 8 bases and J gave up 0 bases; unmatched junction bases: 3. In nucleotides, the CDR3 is TGTGCCAGCCAGACAGGGCTGAACACTGAAGCTTTCTTT. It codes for CASQTGLNTEAFF.

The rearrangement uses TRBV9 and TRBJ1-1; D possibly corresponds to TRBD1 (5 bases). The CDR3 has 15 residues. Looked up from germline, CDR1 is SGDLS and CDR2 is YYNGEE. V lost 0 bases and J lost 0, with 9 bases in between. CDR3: CASSVGQIMNTEAFF. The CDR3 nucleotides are TGTGCCAGCAGCGTAGGACAGATTATGAACACTGAAGCTTTCTTT.

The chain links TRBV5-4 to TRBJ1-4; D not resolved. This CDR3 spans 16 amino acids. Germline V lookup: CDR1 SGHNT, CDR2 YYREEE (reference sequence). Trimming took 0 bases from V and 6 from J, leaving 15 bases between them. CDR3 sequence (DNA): TGTGCCAGCAGCTTGGCGGCCGAGTCAACAGATGAAAAACTGTTTTTT. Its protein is CASSLAAESTDEKLFF.

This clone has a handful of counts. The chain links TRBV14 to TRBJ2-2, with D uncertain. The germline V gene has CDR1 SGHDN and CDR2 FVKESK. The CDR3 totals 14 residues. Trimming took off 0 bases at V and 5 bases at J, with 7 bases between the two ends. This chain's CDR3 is CASSQEITTGELFF. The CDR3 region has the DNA TGTGCCAGCAGCCAAGAAATTACTACCGGGGAGCTGTTTTTT.

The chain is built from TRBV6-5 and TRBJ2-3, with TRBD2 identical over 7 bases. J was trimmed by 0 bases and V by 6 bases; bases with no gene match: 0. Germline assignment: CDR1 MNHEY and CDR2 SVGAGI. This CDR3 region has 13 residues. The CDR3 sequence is CASRAGSTDTQYF. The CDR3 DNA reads TGTGCCAGCAGAGCGGGAAGCACAGATACGCAGTATTTT.

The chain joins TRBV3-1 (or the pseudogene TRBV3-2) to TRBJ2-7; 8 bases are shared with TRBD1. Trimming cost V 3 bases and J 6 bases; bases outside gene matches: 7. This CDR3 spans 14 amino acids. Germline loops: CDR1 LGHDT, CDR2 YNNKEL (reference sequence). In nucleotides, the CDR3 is TGTGCCAGCAGCCATGAGACAGGGGATGGCGAGCAGTACTTC. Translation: CASSHETGDGEQYF.

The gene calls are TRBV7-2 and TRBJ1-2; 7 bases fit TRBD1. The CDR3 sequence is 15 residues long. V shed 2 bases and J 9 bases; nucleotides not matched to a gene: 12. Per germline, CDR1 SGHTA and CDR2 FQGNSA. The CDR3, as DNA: TGTGCCAGCAGCTTAAATCTGGGGACAGCGTTCCGCTACACCTTC. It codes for CASSLNLGTAFRYTF.

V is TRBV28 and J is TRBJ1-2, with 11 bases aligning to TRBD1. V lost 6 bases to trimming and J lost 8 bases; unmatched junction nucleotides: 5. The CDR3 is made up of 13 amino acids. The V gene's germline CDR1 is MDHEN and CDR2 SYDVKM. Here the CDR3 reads CASRSGQGGGYTF. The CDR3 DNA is TGTGCCAGCAGATCGGGACAGGGGGGAGGCTACACCTTC.

The CDR3 reads CASSQGATGELFF. In DNA, the CDR3 is TGCGCCAGCAGCCAAGGGGCAACCGGGGAGCTGTTTTTT. J is TRBJ2-2 and V is TRBV4-1; D is ambiguous. Trimming shortened V by 1 base and J by 5 bases, and 5 bases separated the two germline ends. Germline CDR1 MGHRA, CDR2 YSYEKL. The CDR3 covers 13 residues.

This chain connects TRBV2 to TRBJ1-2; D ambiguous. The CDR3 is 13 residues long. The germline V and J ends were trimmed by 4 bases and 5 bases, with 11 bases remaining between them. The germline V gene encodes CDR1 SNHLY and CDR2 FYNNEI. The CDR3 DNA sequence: TGTGCCAGCAGTGTTGAGGAACTTTATGGCTACACCTTC. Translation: CASSVEELYGYTF.

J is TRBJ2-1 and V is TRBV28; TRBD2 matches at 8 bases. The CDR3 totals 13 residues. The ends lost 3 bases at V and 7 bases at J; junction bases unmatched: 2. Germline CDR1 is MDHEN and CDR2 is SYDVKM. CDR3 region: CASSLGGRNEQFF. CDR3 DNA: TGTGCCAGCAGTTTGGGCGGGAGGAATGAGCAGTTCTTC. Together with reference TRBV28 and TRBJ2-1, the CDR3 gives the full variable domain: DVKVTQSSRYLVKRTGEKVFLECVQDMDHENMFWYRQDPGLGLRLIYFSYDVKMKEKGDIPEGYSVSREKKERFSLILESASTNQTSMYLCASSLGGRNEQFFGPGTRLTVL.

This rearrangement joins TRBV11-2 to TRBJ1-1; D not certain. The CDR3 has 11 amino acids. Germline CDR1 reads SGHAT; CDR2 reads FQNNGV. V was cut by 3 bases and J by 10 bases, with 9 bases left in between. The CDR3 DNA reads TGTGCCAGCAGCTTGGAGAGTGTAGCTTTCTTT. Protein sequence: CASSLESVAFF.

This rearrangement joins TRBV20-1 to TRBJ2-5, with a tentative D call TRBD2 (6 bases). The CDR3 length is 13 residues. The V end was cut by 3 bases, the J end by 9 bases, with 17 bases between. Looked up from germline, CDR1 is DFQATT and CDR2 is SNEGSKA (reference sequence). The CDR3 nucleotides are TGCAGTGCTAGTGGGCAGGGAGGTTTCGCCCAGTACTTC. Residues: CSASGQGGFAQYF.

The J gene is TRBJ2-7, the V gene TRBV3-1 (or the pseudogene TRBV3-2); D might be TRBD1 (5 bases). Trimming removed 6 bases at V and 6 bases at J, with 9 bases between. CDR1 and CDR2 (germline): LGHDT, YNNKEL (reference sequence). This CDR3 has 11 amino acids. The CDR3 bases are TGTGCCAGCAGGTGGGGCGCCGAGCAGTACTTC. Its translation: CASRWGAEQYF.

CDR3 sequence reads: CSVLVDGELFF. The DNA for the CDR3 is TGCAGTGTACTAGTGGACGGGGAGCTGTTTTTT. This rearrangement joins TRBV20-1 to TRBJ2-2; TRBD2 might be the D (5 bases). Germline values: CDR1 DFQATT, CDR2 SNEGSKA (reference sequence). Deletions cut 7 bases from V and 7 bases from J, with 10 bases between. The CDR3 contains 11 residues.

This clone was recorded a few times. The CDR3 is CASSITPGGELFF. The DNA of the CDR3 is TGTGCCAGTAGTATCACCCCAGGGGGGGAGCTGTTTTTT. The chain links TRBV19 to TRBJ2-2; D possibly corresponds to TRBD1 (5 bases). The germline V and J ends were trimmed by 3 bases and 8 bases, with 10 bases remaining between them. The CDR3 spans 13 residues. Germline V gives CDR1 LNHDA, CDR2 SQIVND (reference sequence).

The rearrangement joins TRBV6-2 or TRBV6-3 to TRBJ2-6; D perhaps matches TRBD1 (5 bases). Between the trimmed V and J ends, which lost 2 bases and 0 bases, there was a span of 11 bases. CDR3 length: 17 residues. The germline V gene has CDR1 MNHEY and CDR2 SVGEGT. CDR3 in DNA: TGTGCCAGCAGTTACCCTTGGGGCGACTCTGGGGCCAACGTCCTGACTTTC. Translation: CASSYPWGDSGANVLTF.

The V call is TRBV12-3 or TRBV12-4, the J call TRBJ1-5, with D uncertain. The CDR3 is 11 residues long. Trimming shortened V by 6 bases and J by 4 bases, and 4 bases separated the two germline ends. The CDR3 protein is CASSLNQPQHF. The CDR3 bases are TGTGCCAGCAGCCTTAATCAGCCCCAGCATTTT.

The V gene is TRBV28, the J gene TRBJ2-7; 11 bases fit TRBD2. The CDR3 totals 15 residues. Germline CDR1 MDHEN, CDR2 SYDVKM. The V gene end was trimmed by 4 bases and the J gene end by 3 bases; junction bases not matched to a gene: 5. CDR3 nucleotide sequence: TGTGCCAGCAGTTGGACGGGACTAGCGGACTACGAGCAGTACTTC. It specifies CASSWTGLADYEQYF.

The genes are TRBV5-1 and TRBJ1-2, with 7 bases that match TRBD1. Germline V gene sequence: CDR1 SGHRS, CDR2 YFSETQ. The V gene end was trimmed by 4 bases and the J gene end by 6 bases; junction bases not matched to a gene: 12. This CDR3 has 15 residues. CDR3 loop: CASSHRQGVRDGYTF. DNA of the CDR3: TGCGCCAGCAGCCACAGACAGGGTGTGAGGGATGGCTACACCTTC. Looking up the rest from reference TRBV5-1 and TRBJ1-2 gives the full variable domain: KAGVTQTPRYLIKTRGQQVTLSCSPISGHRSVSWYQQTPGQGLQFLFEYFSETQRNKGNFPGRFSGRQFSNSRSEMNVSTLELGDSALYLCASSHRQGVRDGYTFGSGTRLTVV.

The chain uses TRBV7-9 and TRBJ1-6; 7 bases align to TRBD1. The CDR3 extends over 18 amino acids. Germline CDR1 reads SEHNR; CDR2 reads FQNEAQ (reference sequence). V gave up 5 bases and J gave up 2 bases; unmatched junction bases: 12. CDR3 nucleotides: TGTGCCAGCAGCCCCGAGACAGGGAAAATCACCTATAATTCACCCCTCCACTTT. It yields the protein CASSPETGKITYNSPLHF.